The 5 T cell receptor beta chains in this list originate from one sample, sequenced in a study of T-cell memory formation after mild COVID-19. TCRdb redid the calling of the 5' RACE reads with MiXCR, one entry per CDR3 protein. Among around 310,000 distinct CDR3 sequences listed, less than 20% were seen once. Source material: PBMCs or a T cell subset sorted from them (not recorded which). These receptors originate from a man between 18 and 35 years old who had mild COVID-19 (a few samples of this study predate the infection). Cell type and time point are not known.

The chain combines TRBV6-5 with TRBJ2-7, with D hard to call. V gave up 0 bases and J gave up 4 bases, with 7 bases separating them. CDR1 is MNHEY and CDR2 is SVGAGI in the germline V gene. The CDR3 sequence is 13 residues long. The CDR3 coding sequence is TGTGCCAGCAGTTACTCGACTGGGTACGAGCAGTACGTC. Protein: CASSYSTGYEQYV.

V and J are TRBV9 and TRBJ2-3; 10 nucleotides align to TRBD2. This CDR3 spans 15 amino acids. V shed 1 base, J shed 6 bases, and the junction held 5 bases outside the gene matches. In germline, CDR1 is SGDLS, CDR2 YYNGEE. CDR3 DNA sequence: TGTGCCAGCAGCGTAAGGCTAGCGGGGGTCGATACGCAGTATTTT. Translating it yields CASSVRLAGVDTQYF.

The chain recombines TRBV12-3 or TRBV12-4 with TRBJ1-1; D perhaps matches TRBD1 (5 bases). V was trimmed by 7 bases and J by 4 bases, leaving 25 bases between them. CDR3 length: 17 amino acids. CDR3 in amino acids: CASTARLGNRGVTEAFF. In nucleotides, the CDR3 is TGTGCCAGCACCGCAAGGCTGGGGAATAGGGGAGTCACTGAAGCTTTCTTT.

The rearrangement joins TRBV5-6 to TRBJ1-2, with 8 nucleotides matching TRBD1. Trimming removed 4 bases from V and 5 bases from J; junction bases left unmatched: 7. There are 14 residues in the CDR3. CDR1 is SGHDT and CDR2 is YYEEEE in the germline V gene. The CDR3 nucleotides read TGTGCCAGCAGCAAACAGGGGGTCTGGTATGGCTACACCTTC. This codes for CASSKQGVWYGYTF.

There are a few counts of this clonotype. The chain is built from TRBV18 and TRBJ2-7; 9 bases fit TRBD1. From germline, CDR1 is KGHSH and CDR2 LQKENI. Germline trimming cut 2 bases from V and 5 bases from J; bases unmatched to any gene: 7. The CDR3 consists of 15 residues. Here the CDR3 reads CASSPFGQGSNEQYF. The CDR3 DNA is TGTGCCAGCTCACCATTCGGACAGGGGAGCAACGAGCAGTACTTC.